These 25 T cell receptor beta chains share one sample of origin, sequenced in a study of regulatory and conventional T cells in RAG deficiency. The sorted conventional CD4+ T cells were CD25-low and CD127-high, with genomic DNA sequenced. The data were produced by immunoSEQ multiplex PCR, yet TCRdb's version contains in-frame clones alone and is incomplete. Found here are 30,000 to 40,000 clones, about three quarters of them singletons; the top ten hold around 3.4%. These data also formed part of another study, on regulatory T cells. That study adds: Primers: 52 TRBV forward and 13 TRBJ reverse.

Sequenced sample: CD4+ effector T cells sorted from blood. The receptors were gathered from a human donor in good health.

This CDR3 is CASKGGLVHEQYF. Here the CDR3 DNA reads TGTGCCAGCAAGGGGGGTTTGGTCCACGAGCAGTACTTC. The V gene is TRBV6-5, the J gene TRBJ2-7; D might be TRBD1 or TRBD2, each matching 6 bases. The CDR3 contains 13 residues. V was pared by 7 bases and J by 5 bases, with 15 bases between. The germline gives CDR1 MNHEY, CDR2 SVGAGI.

This chain uses TRBV6-1 with TRBJ1-6, with TRBD1 identical over 8 bases. The CDR3 runs 15 residues. CDR1 is MNHNS, CDR2 SASEGT, per germline. V shed 6 bases, J shed 8 bases, and the junction held 9 bases outside the gene matches. The CDR3 region has the DNA TGTGCCAGCAGATATTCGGACAGGGTTTATTCACCCCTCCACTTT. Amino acids: CASRYSDRVYSPLHF.

The chain recombines TRBV7-3 with TRBJ2-1; TRBD1 matches at 9 bases. The CDR3 is 17 amino acids. Trimming cost V 4 bases and J 4 bases; bases outside gene matches: 11. From germline, CDR1 is SGHTA and CDR2 FQGTGA. The CDR3 nucleotides read TGTGCCAGCAGCTCCCCGGGACAGGGAACTGGGTACAATGAGCAGTTCTTC. Protein product: CASSSPGQGTGYNEQFF.

The chain combines TRBV11-2 with TRBJ1-4, with 7 bases identical to TRBD1. The CDR3 length is 17 residues. J was trimmed by 4 bases and V by 6 bases; bases with no gene match: 14. CDR1 is SGHAT and CDR2 is FQNNGV in the germline V gene. CDR3: CASSPTGVSRGNEKLFF. The CDR3, as DNA: TGTGCCAGCAGTCCCACAGGGGTTTCCAGGGGTAATGAAAAACTGTTTTTT. The variable domain in full, completed from reference TRBV11-2 and TRBJ1-4, reads EAGVAQSPRYKIIEKRQSVAFWCNPISGHATLYWYQQILGQGPKLLIQFQNNGVVDDSQLPKDRFSAERLKGVDSTLKIQPAKLEDSAVYLCASSPTGVSRGNEKLFFGSGTQLSVL.

This clone came up a few times. This chain connects TRBV14 to TRBJ1-2, with TRBD1 matching over 7 bases. This CDR3 has 15 amino acids. The ends lost 1 base at V and 6 bases at J; junction bases unmatched: 8. CDR1 is SGHDN, CDR2 FVKESK, per germline. DNA of the CDR3: TGTGCCAGCAGCCAAGGGACAGGTGGAGGGCATGGCTACACCTTC. Its protein product is CASSQGTGGGHGYTF.

This clone was counted a few times. The chain is built from TRBV6-5 and TRBJ2-7; a possible D gene is TRBD1 (5 bases). CDR1 is MNHEY, CDR2 SVGAGI, per germline. The CDR3 has 16 residues. Trimming removed 0 bases from V and 7 bases from J, with 19 bases in between. The chain's CDR3 is CASSYSFRAAFREQYF. As DNA, the CDR3 is TGTGCCAGCAGTTACTCCTTCAGGGCAGCCTTTCGTGAGCAGTACTTC.

This clone was seen a handful of times. J is TRBJ1-1 and V is TRBV18; no definite D call. The CDR3 has 15 amino acids. Germline V gene data show CDR1 as KGHSH and CDR2 as LQKENI. Trimming took 3 bases from V and 0 from J, leaving 11 bases between them. The CDR3 region has the DNA TGTGCCAGCTCACCCGAGAGTATCATGAACACTGAAGCTTTCTTT. Encoded protein: CASSPESIMNTEAFF.

CDR3 protein: CASSPRPVSSYNSPLHF. As DNA, the CDR3 is TGTGCCAGCAGTCCCAGACCCGTGAGCTCCTATAATTCACCCCTCCACTTT. The J gene is TRBJ1-6, the V gene TRBV27; D ambiguous. The CDR3 is made up of 17 amino acids. The germline V and J ends were trimmed by 5 bases and 0 bases, with 14 bases remaining between them. Germline CDR1 MNHEY, CDR2 SMNVEV (reference sequence).

The chain couples TRBV27 to TRBJ1-5; tentative D call: TRBD1 (5 bases). Trimming stripped 3 bases from V and 11 bases from J, with 20 bases between. Germline lookup yields CDR1 MNHEY and CDR2 SMNVEV (reference sequence). The CDR3 loop spans 15 amino acids. DNA for the CDR3: TGTGCCAGCAGTTTTTATCCAGGGTCGGGATTGACCCAGCATTTT. Translation: CASSFYPGSGLTQHF.

The CDR3 DNA sequence: TGCGCCAGCAGTGACCGCGGAGGGGTCTTTTATGGCTACACCTTC. It translates to CASSDRGGVFYGYTF. The chain joins TRBV10-2 to TRBJ1-2, with D tentatively TRBD1 (5 bases). The CDR3 consists of 15 residues. Germline loops: CDR1 WSHSY, CDR2 SAAADI. V was trimmed by 3 bases and J by 5 bases, leaving 16 bases between them.

The chain recombines TRBV9 with TRBJ2-7, with 7 bases aligning to TRBD1. This CDR3 region has 15 residues. The junction had 3 bases not matched to a gene; V was cut back by 0 bases and J by 0 bases. CDR1 and CDR2 from the germline V gene are SGDLS and YYNGEE. CDR3 protein: CASSVEGGVSYEQYF. The CDR3 DNA reads as TGTGCCAGCAGCGTAGAAGGGGGCGTCTCCTACGAGCAGTACTTC.

CDR3 protein: CASSQSGTNSYEQYF. The CDR3 region has the DNA TGTGCCAGCAGCCAAAGTGGGACAAACTCCTACGAGCAGTACTTC. V and J are TRBV9 and TRBJ2-7, with TRBD1 as a possible D gene (6 bases). Trimming stripped 4 bases from V and 0 bases from J, with 14 bases between. This CDR3 spans 15 amino acids. In germline, CDR1 is SGDLS, CDR2 YYNGEE.

The chain couples TRBV29-1 to TRBJ1-2, with D uncertain. Trimming shortened V by 6 bases and J by 6 bases, and 14 bases separated the two germline ends. There are 12 residues in the CDR3. Per the germline V gene, CDR1 is SQVTM and CDR2 is ANQGSEA. The CDR3 coding sequence is TGCAGCGTCGGCCCGGAGAGGGATGGCTACACCTTC. It translates to CSVGPERDGYTF.

This clone was found a few times. The J gene is TRBJ1-1, the V gene TRBV27; TRBD1 is a possible D gene (6 bases). CDR1 MNHEY and CDR2 SMNVEV come from the germline V gene (reference sequence). CDR3 size: 13 residues. Trimming stripped 2 bases from V and 8 bases from J, with 12 bases between. The CDR3 DNA sequence: TGTGCCAGCAGTTTAGCACGGACAGTGGAAGCTTTCTTT. Amino acids: CASSLARTVEAFF.

The rearrangement links TRBV5-1 to TRBJ1-2; D may be TRBD1 (5 bases). Germline V gene sequence: CDR1 SGHRS, CDR2 YFSETQ. V lost 1 base and J lost 0, with 10 bases in between. The CDR3 sequence is 15 residues long. The CDR3 region is CASSLNRPANYGYTF. CDR3 coding DNA: TGCGCCAGCAGCTTGAACAGGCCAGCTAACTATGGCTACACCTTC.

This chain connects TRBV7-3 to TRBJ2-1; 11 nucleotides agree with TRBD2. V lost 0 bases, J lost 3 bases, and 1 base stayed unmatched. The germline V gene has CDR1 SGHTA and CDR2 FQGTGA. The CDR3 loop spans 16 amino acids. The CDR3 is CASSLTGTSGYNEQFF. The CDR3 nucleotides are TGTGCCAGCAGCTTAACGGGGACTAGCGGCTACAATGAGCAGTTCTTC.

This sequence joins TRBV5-1 and TRBJ2-3; TRBD1 might be the D (6 bases). Germline assignment: CDR1 SGHRS and CDR2 YFSETQ. The CDR3 loop spans 17 amino acids. With 0 bases removed from V and 1 base from J, the gap between germline ends came to 15 bases. The CDR3 DNA reads as TGCGCCAGCAGCTTGGCCCGAGGGGGTAGTGGCACAGATACGCAGTATTTT. As protein: CASSLARGGSGTDTQYF.

With respect to this clone: The identical CDR3 is also encoded by other nucleotide sequences in the sample. CDR3 DNA sequence: TGTGCCATCAGTGAGCAAGGCTACGAGCAGTACTTC. This encodes CAISEQGYEQYF. The V call is TRBV10-3, the J call TRBJ2-7; D not certain. Germline CDR1 ENHRY, CDR2 SYGVKD. This CDR3 has 12 amino acids. V lost 2 bases, J lost 3 bases, and 5 bases lay in between.

The chain has TRBV19 and TRBJ1-5; D is unresolved. Germline CDR1 and CDR2: LNHDA and SQIVND (reference sequence). CDR3 length equals 15 residues. The V end was cut by 3 bases, the J end by 3 bases, with 12 bases between. The CDR3: CASSILDGNNQPQHF. CDR3 sequence (DNA): TGTGCCAGTAGTATTCTCGACGGGAACAATCAGCCCCAGCATTTT.

This chain uses TRBV5-1 with TRBJ1-1, with D unresolved. V was pared by 1 base and J by 8 bases, with 6 bases between. The CDR3 runs 11 residues. The V gene's germline CDR1 is SGHRS and CDR2 YFSETQ. The CDR3 DNA reads TGCGCCAGCAGCTTGATCCTGGAAGCTTTCTTT. Protein sequence: CASSLILEAFF.

The rearrangement uses TRBV5-1 and TRBJ2-7; D might be TRBD2 (6 bases). The CDR3 is made up of 15 amino acids. V lost 4 bases to trimming and J lost 7 bases, with 21 bases between them. From germline, CDR1 is SGHRS and CDR2 YFSETQ. The DNA of the CDR3 is TGCGCCAGCAGCATCCCCGGATCCGCGGGAAGAGAGCAGTACTTC. This translates into CASSIPGSAGREQYF.

This chain links TRBV4-1 with TRBJ1-5; 8 bases are a match to TRBD1. CDR1 and CDR2 (germline): MGHRA, YSYEKL. Trimming cost V 4 bases and J 7 bases; bases outside gene matches: 9. This CDR3 contains 15 residues. This CDR3 is CASSLGQGSRQPQHF. The CDR3 region has the DNA TGCGCCAGCAGCCTCGGACAGGGTTCTCGGCAGCCCCAGCATTTT.

This chain uses TRBV6-1 with TRBJ2-1; 7 positions agree with TRBD2. The CDR3 totals 15 residues. CDR1 and CDR2 from the germline V gene are MNHNS and SASEGT. Trimming took 1 base from V and 8 from J; bases not matched to a gene: 8. DNA for the CDR3: TGTGCCAGCAGTGAAGGTACGACTAGCCCGCATGAGCAGTTCTTC. Translating it yields CASSEGTTSPHEQFF.

The chain links TRBV7-9 to TRBJ2-6; the match to TRBD1 covers 8 bases. This CDR3 region has 18 residues. The V gene end was trimmed by 4 bases and the J gene end by 0 bases; junction bases not matched to a gene: 8. Germline V gives CDR1 SEHNR, CDR2 FQNEAQ (reference sequence). CDR3 in DNA: TGTGCCAGCAGCTCTCCGACAGGGGCCTCCTCTGGGGCCAACGTCCTGACTTTC. Encoded protein: CASSSPTGASSGANVLTF.

The V and J genes are TRBV7-3 and TRBJ2-5; 9 bases align to TRBD1. Germline loops: CDR1 SGHTA, CDR2 FQGTGA. V lost 2 bases and J lost 4; bases outside the gene matches: 8. The CDR3 runs 16 residues. CDR3 residues: CASSLVGTGKAETQYF. The DNA for the CDR3 is TGTGCCAGCAGCTTAGTAGGGACAGGGAAGGCAGAGACCCAGTACTTC. Looking up the rest from reference TRBV7-3 and TRBJ2-5 gives the full variable domain: GAGVSQTPSNKVTEKGKYVELRCDPISGHTALYWYRQSLGQGPEFLIYFQGTGAADDSGLPNDRFFAVRPEGSVSTLKIQRTERGDSAVYLCASSLVGTGKAETQYFGPGTRLLVL.